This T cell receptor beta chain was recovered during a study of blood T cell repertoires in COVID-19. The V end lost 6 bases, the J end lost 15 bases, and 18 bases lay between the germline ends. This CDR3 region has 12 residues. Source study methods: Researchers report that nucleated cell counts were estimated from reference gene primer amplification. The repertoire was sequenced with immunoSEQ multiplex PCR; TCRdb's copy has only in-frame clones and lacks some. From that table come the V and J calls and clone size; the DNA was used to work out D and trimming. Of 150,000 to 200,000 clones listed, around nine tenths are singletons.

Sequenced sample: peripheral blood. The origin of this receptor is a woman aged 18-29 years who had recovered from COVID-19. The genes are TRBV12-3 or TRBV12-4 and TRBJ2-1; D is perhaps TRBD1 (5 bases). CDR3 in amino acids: CASSRNTGILFF. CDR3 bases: TGTGCCAGCAGCCGTAACACAGGTATCCTGTTCTTC.